This TCR beta chain was observed in a study of blood T cell repertoires in COVID-19. Study at large: The United States, Italy and Spain supplied acute and convalescent COVID-19 samples. Nucleic acid was either cDNA or gDNA, and it came from T cells, B-cell-depleted T cells, or PBMCs.

Study processing details: Amplification with reference gene primers provided the estimates of nucleated cell counts. Assay used: immunoSEQ multiplex PCR; TCRdb lists only in-frame clones, some missing. The V and J calls and clone size were taken over from that table, and D and trimming were inferred from the DNA. The table lists about 220,000 clones, about 90% of them singletons. The V end lost 1 base, the J end lost 8 bases, and 9 bases lay between the germline ends. The CDR3 is made up of 12 amino acids. Germline CDR1 is SGHDT and CDR2 is YYEEEE. This clone was observed once. The chain employs TRBV5-6 and TRBJ1-2; D call uncertain. This TCR was recovered from a middle-aged man with active or convalescent COVID-19. Sample: peripheral blood. CDR3 residues: CASSLTLSGYTF. The CDR3 bases are TGTGCCAGCAGCTTGACCCTGAGCGGCTACACCTTC.